This T cell receptor beta chain was obtained from a study of early T cells in non-severe SARS-CoV-2 infection. TCRdb reprocessed the 5' RACE reads with MiXCR, giving one entry per CDR3 protein. The repertoire includes about 27,000 distinct CDR3 sequences, 5% to 6.5% of them detected once, and under 4.5% sits in the top ten. With 0 bases removed from V and 3 bases from J, the gap between germline ends came to 17 bases. The CDR3 has 18 residues. Germline values: CDR1 MNHEY, CDR2 SVGEGT. This clonotype was obtained from an adult who was a healthcare worker with PCR-confirmed SARS-CoV-2 infection or an uninfected control (not recorded which). J is TRBJ2-2 and V is TRBV6-2 or TRBV6-3, with a weak D call TRBD2 (5 bases). The specimen was whole blood. Here the CDR3 reads CASSYSLWRQEHTGELFF. The CDR3, as DNA: TGTGCCAGCAGTTACTCTCTTTGGAGGCAGGAACACACCGGGGAGCTGTTTTTT.